The 13 T cell receptor beta chains in this list originate from one sample, sequenced in a study of T cell clonotyping in hematopoietic cell transplantation. Using immunoSEQ multiplex PCR, the repertoire was profiled, and TCRdb retains in-frame clones only, with some absent. The sample includes some 6,000 clones, roughly 93% of them seen just once. Material: peripheral blood mononuclear cells, obtained 100 days after allogeneic stem cell transplant. The receptor source for this set is a female patient aged 50-59 years who had an allogeneic stem cell transplant from a related donor, so the T cells may come from the graft donor. Some clones in this sample may be carry-over from other donors' samples.

The chain is built from TRBV6-6 and TRBJ2-2; 9 bases fit TRBD1. The CDR3 has 15 residues. Germline V lookup: CDR1 MNHNY, CDR2 SVGAGI (reference sequence). The V segment lost 5 bases and the J segment 4 bases; nucleotides outside the gene matches: 5. CDR3 sequence reads: CASSTGGGITGELFF. In DNA form, the CDR3 reads TGTGCCAGCAGTACAGGGGGCGGTATCACCGGGGAGCTGTTTTTT.

The rearrangement uses TRBV14 and TRBJ2-7; D gene ambiguous. V was cut by 0 bases and J by 7 bases, with 7 bases left in between. From germline, CDR1 is SGHDN and CDR2 FVKESK. The CDR3 spans 12 residues. The DNA for the CDR3 is TGTGCCAGCAGCCAAGACCGGTGGGAGCAGTACTTC. Translation gives CASSQDRWEQYF.

This chain connects TRBV29-1 to TRBJ1-2; D not certain. The germline gives CDR1 SQVTM, CDR2 ANQGSEA. The CDR3 extends over 14 amino acids. Trimming removed 0 bases from V and 3 bases from J, with 11 bases in between. In DNA, the CDR3 is TGCAGCGTTGAAGAATGGCAAGTGGACTATGGCTACACCTTC. Encoded protein: CSVEEWQVDYGYTF.

The V and J genes are TRBV28 and TRBJ1-2; possible D gene TRBD1, 5 bases. The CDR3 loop spans 12 amino acids. Trimming removed 6 bases from V and 4 bases from J, with 9 bases in between. Germline CDR1 reads MDHEN; CDR2 reads SYDVKM. The CDR3 sequence: CASRGLSYGYTF. The CDR3 nucleotides read TGTGCCAGCAGGGGGCTTAGCTATGGCTACACCTTC.

The rearrangement links TRBV30 to TRBJ2-2; D possibly corresponds to TRBD2 (6 bases). V lost 3 bases and J 4 bases, leaving 15 bases between the germline ends. The CDR3 has 15 residues. Per the germline V gene, CDR1 is GTSNPN and CDR2 is SVGIG (reference sequence). The CDR3 DNA sequence: TGTGCCTGGAGGGATTGGGGCGGGGTCACCGGGGAGCTGTTTTTT. Its protein is CAWRDWGGVTGELFF.

This clone appeared once. The chain recombines TRBV19 with TRBJ1-1; D uncertain. V was cut by 3 bases and J by 0 bases, with 14 bases left in between. CDR1 LNHDA and CDR2 SQIVND come from the germline V gene (reference sequence). The CDR3 totals 16 residues. CDR3 sequence (DNA): TGTGCCAGTAGTATGAGAATGGGCAGAATGAACACTGAAGCTTTCTTT. Translating gives CASSMRMGRMNTEAFF.

This rearrangement joins TRBV27 to TRBJ1-1; 11 bases map to TRBD1. The V and J ends lost 3 bases and 6 bases, in that order; junction bases with no gene match: 9. CDR1 is MNHEY and CDR2 is SMNVEV in the germline V gene (reference sequence). There are 16 residues in the CDR3. The CDR3 DNA follows: TGTGCCAGCAGTTTTGGACAGGGGGCGCCTAGCGCTGAAGCTTTCTTT. Protein: CASSFGQGAPSAEAFF.

This chain links TRBV28 with TRBJ2-3; no reliable D call. The germline V and J ends were trimmed by 6 bases and 0 bases, with 10 bases remaining between them. This CDR3 has 14 residues. From germline, CDR1 is MDHEN and CDR2 SYDVKM. The CDR3, as DNA: TGTGCCAGCAGGGGCCGGGCTAGCACAGATACGCAGTATTTT. Translation: CASRGRASTDTQYF.

This clone was observed a few times. The chain recombines TRBV7-3 with TRBJ1-2; 8 nucleotides line up with TRBD1. Losses at the gene ends were 2 bases for V and 6 bases for J; bases not matched to a gene: 8. CDR1 is SGHTA, CDR2 FQGTGA, per germline. This CDR3 has 15 amino acids. The CDR3 sequence: CASSLYQGAPNGYTF. The CDR3 DNA reads as TGTGCCAGCAGCTTATACCAGGGGGCGCCTAATGGCTACACCTTC.

The rearrangement uses TRBV7-6 and TRBJ1-1; 8 nucleotides line up with TRBD1. V was clipped by 5 bases and J by 1 base; unmatched bases: 9. The CDR3 consists of 16 residues. Looked up from germline, CDR1 is SGHVS and CDR2 is FNYEAQ. CDR3 coding DNA: TGTGCCAGCAGCCCCCGGGCAGGGGGCCAGAACACTGAAGCTTTCTTT. Amino acids: CASSPRAGGQNTEAFF. The full variable domain, with the rest looked up from reference TRBV7-6 and TRBJ1-1, is GAGVSQSPRYKVTKRGQDVALRCDPISGHVSLYWYRQALGQGPEFLTYFNYEAQQDKSGLPNDRFSAERPEGSISTLTIQRTEQRDSAMYRCASSPRAGGQNTEAFFGQGTRLTVV.

This clone has only one observation. This chain links TRBV14 with TRBJ1-6; D ambiguous. CDR1 and CDR2 (germline): SGHDN, FVKESK. The V end was cut by 0 bases, the J end by 4 bases, with 4 bases between. The CDR3 has 14 residues. CDR3 sequence reads: CASSQDLYNSPLHF. CDR3 nucleotides: TGTGCCAGCAGCCAAGACTTGTATAATTCACCCCTCCACTTT.

This chain links TRBV7-6 with TRBJ2-7, with D maybe TRBD2 (6 bases). V was cut by 2 bases and J by 2 bases, with 13 bases left in between. The length of the CDR3 is 15 residues. Looked up from germline, CDR1 is SGHVS and CDR2 is FNYEAQ. The CDR3 bases are TGTGCCAGCAGCTTATCCGGGACTGGGGCCTACGAGCAGTACTTC. Protein product: CASSLSGTGAYEQYF.

V and J are TRBV7-2 and TRBJ1-2; no reliable D call. Germline V gives CDR1 SGHTA, CDR2 FQGNSA. The CDR3 is 12 amino acids. V lost 3 bases and J lost 4, with 6 bases in between. This chain's CDR3 is CASSFEGYGYTF. The CDR3 region has the DNA TGTGCCAGCAGCTTTGAAGGCTATGGCTACACCTTC.